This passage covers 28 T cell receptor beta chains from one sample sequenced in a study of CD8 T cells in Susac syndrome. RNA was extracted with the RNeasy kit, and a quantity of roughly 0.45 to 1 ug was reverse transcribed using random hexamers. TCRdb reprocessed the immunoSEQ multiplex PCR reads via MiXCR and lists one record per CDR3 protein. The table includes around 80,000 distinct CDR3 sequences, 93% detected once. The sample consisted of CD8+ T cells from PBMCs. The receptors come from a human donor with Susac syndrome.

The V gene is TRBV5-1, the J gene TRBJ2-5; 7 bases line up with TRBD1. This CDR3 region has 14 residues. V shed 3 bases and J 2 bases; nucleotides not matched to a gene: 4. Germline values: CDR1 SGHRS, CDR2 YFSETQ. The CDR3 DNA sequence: TGCGCCAGCAGCTCGGGGACAGTACAAGAGACCCAGTACTTC. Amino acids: CASSSGTVQETQYF.

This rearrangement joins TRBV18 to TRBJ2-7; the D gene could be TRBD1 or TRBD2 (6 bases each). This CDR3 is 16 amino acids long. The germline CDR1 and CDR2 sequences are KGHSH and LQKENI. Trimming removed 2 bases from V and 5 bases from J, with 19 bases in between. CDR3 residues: CASSPRVGGRFDEQYF. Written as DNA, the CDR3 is TGTGCCAGCTCACCAAGGGTCGGGGGCCGGTTCGACGAGCAGTACTTC.

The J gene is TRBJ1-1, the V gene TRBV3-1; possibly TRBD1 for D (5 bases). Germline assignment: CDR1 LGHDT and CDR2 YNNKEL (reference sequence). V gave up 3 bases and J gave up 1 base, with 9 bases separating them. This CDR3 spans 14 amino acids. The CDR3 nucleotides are TGTGCCAGCAGCCAGGGACCGACGAACACTGAAGCTTTCTTT. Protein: CASSQGPTNTEAFF. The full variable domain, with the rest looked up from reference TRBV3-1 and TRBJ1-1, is DTAVSQTPKYLVTQMGNDKSIKCEQNLGHDTMYWYKQDSKKFLKIMFSYNNKELIINETVPNRFSPKSPDKAHLNLHINSLELGDSAVYFCASSQGPTNTEAFFGQGTRLTVV.

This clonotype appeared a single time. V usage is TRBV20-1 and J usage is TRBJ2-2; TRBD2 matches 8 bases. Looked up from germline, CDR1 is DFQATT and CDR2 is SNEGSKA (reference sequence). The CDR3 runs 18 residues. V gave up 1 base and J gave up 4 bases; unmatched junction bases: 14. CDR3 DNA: TGCAGTGCTAGAGCCGGCCCCTCCGGGAGGGCCCGCACCGGGGAGCTGTTTTTT. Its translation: CSARAGPSGRARTGELFF.

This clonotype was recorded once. In nucleotides, the CDR3 is TGTGCCACCAGTGATTTGGGGGACTGGGATTACAATGAGCAGTTCTTC. Its translation is CATSDLGDWDYNEQFF. The chain recombines TRBV24-1 with TRBJ2-1; a weak D match, TRBD2 (6 bases). The CDR3 totals 16 residues. CDR1 and CDR2 from the germline V gene are KGHDR and SFDVKD. Trimming removed 0 bases from V and 4 bases from J, with 12 bases in between.

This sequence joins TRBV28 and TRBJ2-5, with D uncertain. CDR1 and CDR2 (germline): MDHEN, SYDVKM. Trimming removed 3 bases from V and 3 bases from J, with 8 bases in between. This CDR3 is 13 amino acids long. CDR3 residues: CASSFLDKETQYF. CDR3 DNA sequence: TGTGCCAGCAGTTTCCTGGATAAAGAGACCCAGTACTTC.

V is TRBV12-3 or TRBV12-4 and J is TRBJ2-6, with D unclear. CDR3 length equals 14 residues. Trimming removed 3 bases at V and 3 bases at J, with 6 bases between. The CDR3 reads CASSFRVGANVLTF. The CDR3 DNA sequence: TGTGCCAGCAGTTTCCGGGTTGGGGCCAACGTCCTGACTTTC.

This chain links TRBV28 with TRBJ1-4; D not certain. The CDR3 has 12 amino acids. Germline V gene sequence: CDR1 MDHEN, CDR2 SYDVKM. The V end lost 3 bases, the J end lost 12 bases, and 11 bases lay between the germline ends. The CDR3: CASSLQTTELFF. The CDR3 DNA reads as TGTGCCAGCAGTTTGCAGACTACAGAACTGTTTTTT.

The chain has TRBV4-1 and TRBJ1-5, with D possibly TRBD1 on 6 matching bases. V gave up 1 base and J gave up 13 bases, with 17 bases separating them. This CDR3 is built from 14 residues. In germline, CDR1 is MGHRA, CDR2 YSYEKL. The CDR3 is CASSQGQGGGQQHF. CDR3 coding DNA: TGCGCCAGCAGCCAAGGTCAGGGTGGGGGACAACAGCATTTT.

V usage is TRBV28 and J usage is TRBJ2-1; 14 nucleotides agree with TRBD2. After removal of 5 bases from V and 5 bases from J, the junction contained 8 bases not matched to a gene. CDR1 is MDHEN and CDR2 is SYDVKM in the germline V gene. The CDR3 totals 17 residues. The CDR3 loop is CASSPWTSGRHNNEQFF. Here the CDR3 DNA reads TGTGCCAGCAGTCCCTGGACTAGCGGGAGGCACAACAATGAGCAGTTCTTC.

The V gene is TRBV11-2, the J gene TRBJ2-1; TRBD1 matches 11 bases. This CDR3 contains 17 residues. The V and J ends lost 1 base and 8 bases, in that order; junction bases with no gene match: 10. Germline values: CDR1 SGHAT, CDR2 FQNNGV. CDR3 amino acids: CASSLVRTGGRFDEQFF. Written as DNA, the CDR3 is TGTGCCAGCAGCTTAGTCCGGACAGGGGGCAGGTTCGATGAGCAGTTCTTC.

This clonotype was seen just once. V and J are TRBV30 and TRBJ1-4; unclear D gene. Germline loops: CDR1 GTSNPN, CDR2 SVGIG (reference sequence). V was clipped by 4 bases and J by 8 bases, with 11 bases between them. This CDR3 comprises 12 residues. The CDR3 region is CAWNLLREKLFF. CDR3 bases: TGTGCCTGGAATCTTCTGCGGGAAAAACTGTTTTTT.

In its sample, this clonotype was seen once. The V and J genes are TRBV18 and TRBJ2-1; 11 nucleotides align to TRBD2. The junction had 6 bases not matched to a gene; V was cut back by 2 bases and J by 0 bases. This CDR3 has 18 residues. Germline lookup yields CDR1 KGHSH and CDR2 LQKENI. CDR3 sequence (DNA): TGTGCCAGCTCACCAATTAGCGGGGGGGCGAGCTCCTACAATGAGCAGTTCTTC. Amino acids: CASSPISGGASSYNEQFF.

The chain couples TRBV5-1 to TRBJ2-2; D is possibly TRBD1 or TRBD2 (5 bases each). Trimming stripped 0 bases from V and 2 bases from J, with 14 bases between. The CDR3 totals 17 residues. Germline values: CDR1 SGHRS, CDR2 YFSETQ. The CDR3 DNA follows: TGCGCCAGCAGCTTGGGTACCGGGACGGGTAACACCGGGGAGCTGTTTTTT. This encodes CASSLGTGTGNTGELFF.

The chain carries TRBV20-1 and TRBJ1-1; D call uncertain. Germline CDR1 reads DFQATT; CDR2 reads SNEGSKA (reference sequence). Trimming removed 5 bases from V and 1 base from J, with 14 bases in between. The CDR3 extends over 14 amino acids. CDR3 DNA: TGCAGTGCTGTAAAGGACGGACCGAACACTGAAGCTTTCTTT. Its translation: CSAVKDGPNTEAFF.

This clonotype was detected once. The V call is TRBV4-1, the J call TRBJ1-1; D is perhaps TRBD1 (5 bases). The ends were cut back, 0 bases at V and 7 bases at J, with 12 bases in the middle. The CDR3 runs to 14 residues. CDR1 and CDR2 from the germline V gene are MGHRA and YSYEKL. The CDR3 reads CASSQDLGGREAFF. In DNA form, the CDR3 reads TGCGCCAGCAGCCAAGATTTGGGGGGACGTGAAGCTTTCTTT.

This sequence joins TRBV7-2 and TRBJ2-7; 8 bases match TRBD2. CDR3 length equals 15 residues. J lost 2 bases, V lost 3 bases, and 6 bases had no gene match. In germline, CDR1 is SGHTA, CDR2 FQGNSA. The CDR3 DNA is TGTGCCAGCAGCTTTACTAGCGGTGTGACCTACGAGCAGTACTTC. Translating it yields CASSFTSGVTYEQYF.

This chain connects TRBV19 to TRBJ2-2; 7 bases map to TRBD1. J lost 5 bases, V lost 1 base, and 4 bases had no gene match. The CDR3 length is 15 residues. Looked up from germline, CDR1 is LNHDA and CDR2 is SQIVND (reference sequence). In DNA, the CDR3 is TGTGCCAGTAGTATAGGCAGGGGGTGGACCGGGGAGCTGTTTTTT. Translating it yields CASSIGRGWTGELFF.

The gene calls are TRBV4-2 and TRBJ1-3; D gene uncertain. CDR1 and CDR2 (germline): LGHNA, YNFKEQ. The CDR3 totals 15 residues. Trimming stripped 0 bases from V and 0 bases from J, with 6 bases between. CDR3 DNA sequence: TGTGCCAGCAGCCAAGAGGCAGGCTCTGGAAACACCATATATTTT. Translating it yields CASSQEAGSGNTIYF.

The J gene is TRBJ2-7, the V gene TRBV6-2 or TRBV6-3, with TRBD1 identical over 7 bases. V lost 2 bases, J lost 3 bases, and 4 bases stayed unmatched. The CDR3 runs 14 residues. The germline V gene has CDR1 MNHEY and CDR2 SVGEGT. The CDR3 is CASSYPTGDYEQYF. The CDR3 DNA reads TGTGCCAGCAGTTACCCCACAGGGGACTACGAGCAGTACTTC.

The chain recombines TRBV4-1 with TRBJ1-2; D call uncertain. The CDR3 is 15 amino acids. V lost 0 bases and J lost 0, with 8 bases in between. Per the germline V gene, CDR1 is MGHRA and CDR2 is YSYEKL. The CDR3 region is CASSQEGHSNYGYTF. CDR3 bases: TGCGCCAGCAGCCAAGAGGGCCATTCTAACTATGGCTACACCTTC.

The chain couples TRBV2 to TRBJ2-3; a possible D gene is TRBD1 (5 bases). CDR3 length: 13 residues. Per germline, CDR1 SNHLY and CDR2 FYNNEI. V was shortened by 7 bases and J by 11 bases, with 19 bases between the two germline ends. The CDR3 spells CASIGQGPYGQYF. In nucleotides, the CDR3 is TGTGCCAGCATTGGCCAGGGCCCGTATGGGCAGTATTTT. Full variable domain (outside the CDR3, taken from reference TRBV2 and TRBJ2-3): EPEVTQTPSHQVTQMGQEVILRCVPISNHLYFYWYRQILGQKVEFLVSFYNNEISEKSEIFDDQFSVERPDGSNFTLKIRSTKLEDSAMYFCASIGQGPYGQYFGPGTRLTVL.

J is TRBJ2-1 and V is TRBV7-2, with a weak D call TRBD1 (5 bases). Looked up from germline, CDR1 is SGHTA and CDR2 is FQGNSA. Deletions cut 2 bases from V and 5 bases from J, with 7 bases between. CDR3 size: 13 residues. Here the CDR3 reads CASSLNRNNEQFF. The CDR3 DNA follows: TGTGCCAGCAGCTTAAACAGGAACAATGAGCAGTTCTTC.

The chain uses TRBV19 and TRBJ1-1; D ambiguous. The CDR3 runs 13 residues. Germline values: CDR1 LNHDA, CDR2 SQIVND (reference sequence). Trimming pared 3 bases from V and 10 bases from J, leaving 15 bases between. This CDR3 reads CASSISLLLGAFF. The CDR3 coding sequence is TGTGCCAGTAGTATTAGTCTCTTGCTGGGAGCTTTCTTT.

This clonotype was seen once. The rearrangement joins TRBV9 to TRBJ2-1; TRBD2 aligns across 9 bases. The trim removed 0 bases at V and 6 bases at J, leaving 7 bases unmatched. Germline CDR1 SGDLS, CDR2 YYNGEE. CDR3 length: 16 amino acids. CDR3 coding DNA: TGTGCCAGCAGCGTAGGGGGTCTAGCGGGAATCAATGAGCAGTTCTTC. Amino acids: CASSVGGLAGINEQFF.

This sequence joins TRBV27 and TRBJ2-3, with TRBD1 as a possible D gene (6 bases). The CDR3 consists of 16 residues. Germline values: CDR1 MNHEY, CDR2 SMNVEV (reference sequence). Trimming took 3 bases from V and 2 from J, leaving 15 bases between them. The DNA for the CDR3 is TGTGCCAGCAGTTTCGTCTCCAGGGGACCCACAGATACGCAGTATTTT. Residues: CASSFVSRGPTDTQYF.

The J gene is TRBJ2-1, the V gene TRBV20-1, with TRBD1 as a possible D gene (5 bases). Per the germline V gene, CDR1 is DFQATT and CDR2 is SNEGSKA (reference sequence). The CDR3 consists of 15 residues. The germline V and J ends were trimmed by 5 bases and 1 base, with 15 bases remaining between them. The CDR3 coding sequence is TGCAGTGCTTCCCCAGGGATCAGGTCCTACAATGAGCAGTTCTTC. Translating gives CSASPGIRSYNEQFF.

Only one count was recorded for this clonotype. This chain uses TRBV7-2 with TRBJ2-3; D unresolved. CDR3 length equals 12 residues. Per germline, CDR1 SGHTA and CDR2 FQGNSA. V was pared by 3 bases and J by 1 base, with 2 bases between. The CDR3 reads CASSFGTDTQYF. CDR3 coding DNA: TGTGCCAGCAGCTTTGGCACAGATACGCAGTATTTT. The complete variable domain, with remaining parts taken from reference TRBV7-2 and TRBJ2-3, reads GAGVSQSPSNKVTEKGKDVELRCDPISGHTALYWYRQSLGQGLEFLIYFQGNSAPDKSGLPSDRFSAERTGGSVSTLTIQRTQQEDSAVYLCASSFGTDTQYFGPGTRLTVL.